This T cell receptor (beta chain) was observed in a study of T cell changes during pregnancy in multiple sclerosis. Libraries were prepared by immunoSEQ multiplex PCR; TCRdb keeps only in-frame clonotypes and omits some of them. The table lists about 96,000 clones, almost 95% of them singletons. The germline CDR1 and CDR2 sequences are SGHDT and YYEEEE. V was shortened by 0 bases and J by 0 bases, with 13 bases between the two germline ends. The CDR3 is 16 residues long. The source was peripheral blood, collected in the first trimester of pregnancy. J is TRBJ2-7 and V is TRBV5-6, with a tentative D call TRBD2 (7 bases). This receptor was taken from a female donor with multiple sclerosis, enrolled in a pregnancy study. The CDR3 nucleotides are TGTGCCAGCAGCTTGGAAGGGGGGGAGAGCTCCTACGAGCAGTACTTC. Its protein product is CASSLEGGESSYEQYF. Looking up the rest from reference TRBV5-6 and TRBJ2-7 gives the full variable domain: DAGVTQSPTHLIKTRGQQVTLRCSPKSGHDTVSWYQQALGQGPQFIFQYYEEEERQRGNFPDRFSGHQFPNYSSELNVNALLLGDSALYLCASSLEGGESSYEQYFGPGTRLTVT.